This T cell receptor beta chain was retrieved from a study of cytomegalovirus exposure and HLA in healthy donors. The study's findings and limits: Productive rates of about 87% or about 30% were seen for most TCR beta V segments in an earlier analysis.

V was trimmed by 5 bases and J by 6 bases, leaving 15 bases between them. The germline CDR1 and CDR2 sequences are SGHAT and FQDESV (reference sequence). The CDR3 covers 14 residues. About this clone itself: Its antigen is still unknown.

Amplification used 60 Vbeta primers and 13 Jbeta primers. The assay was immunoSEQ multiplex PCR, and TCRdb's table has in-frame clones only and misses some. The sample has around 210,000 clones; around 85% are singletons. The clonotype was recovered from a man aged 50 to 60 in good health and CMV-seronegative. The material sequenced was PBMCs. The rearrangement links TRBV11-1 to TRBJ2-3; tentative D call: TRBD2 (5 bases). The CDR3 region is CASSTRATLDTQYF. The CDR3 coding sequence is TGTGCCAGCAGCACGCGGGCTACGCTGGATACGCAGTATTTT.